Shown below are 20 T cell receptor beta chains from a single sample sequenced in a study of CD8 T cells in ankylosing spondylitis. From the 5' RACE reads, TCRdb called clonotypes with MiXCR, one entry per CDR3 protein. The sample holds about 400,000 distinct CDR3 sequences, about 20% seen once. No antigens are known for them. The study, taken as a whole, reports: Several highly homologous variants formed a TCR beta motif that appeared characteristic of ankylosing spondylitis blood.

Sequencing was carried out using blood, either unsorted or a sorted T cell fraction (not recorded which). These receptors all stem from a male donor with ankylosing spondylitis.

The table lists this clonotype with a few counts. V gene TRBV20-1 combines with J gene TRBJ2-5, with 7 nucleotides matching TRBD2. The V gene's germline CDR1 is DFQATT and CDR2 SNEGSKA (reference sequence). V was pared by 3 bases and J by 1 base, with 2 bases of the junction left unmatched. The CDR3 spans 13 residues. The CDR3 protein is CSASGRPQETQYF. CDR3 nucleotide sequence: TGCAGTGCTAGCGGGAGGCCCCAAGAGACCCAGTACTTC.

A few counts support this clonotype. The chain couples TRBV2 to TRBJ2-2; no clear D gene. Germline CDR1 is SNHLY and CDR2 is FYNNEI. Trimming removed 3 bases from V and 5 bases from J, with 7 bases in between. The CDR3 spans 13 residues. CDR3 amino acids: CASSEWQTGELFF. In nucleotides, the CDR3 is TGTGCCAGCAGTGAGTGGCAGACCGGGGAGCTGTTTTTT. The whole variable domain, filled in from reference TRBV2 and TRBJ2-2, reads EPEVTQTPSHQVTQMGQEVILRCVPISNHLYFYWYRQILGQKVEFLVSFYNNEISEKSEIFDDQFSVERPDGSNFTLKIRSTKLEDSAMYFCASSEWQTGELFFGEGSRLTVL.

CDR3 sequence: CASSYVASQGQIYGYTF. CDR3 coding DNA: TGTGCCAGCAGTTACGTCGCCAGCCAAGGGCAAATCTATGGCTACACCTTC. The chain couples TRBV6-5 to TRBJ1-2; D remains unclear. V lost 2 bases, J lost 4 bases, and 20 bases lay in between. Germline V CDR1 and CDR2: MNHEY, SVGAGI. The CDR3 is 17 residues long.

The chain employs TRBV24-1 and TRBJ2-1; TRBD1 might be the D (5 bases). CDR3 size: 17 residues. Germline V gene lookup returns CDR1 KGHDR and CDR2 SFDVKD. Trimming took 2 bases from V and 0 from J, leaving 13 bases between them. The chain's CDR3 is CATSDSNQGNSYNEQFF. CDR3 nucleotides: TGTGCCACCAGTGATTCAAACCAGGGAAACTCCTACAATGAGCAGTTCTTC.

The V call is TRBV3-1, the J call TRBJ2-2; D unresolved. Trimming removed 1 base at V and 1 base at J, with 7 bases between. The CDR3 loop spans 15 amino acids. Germline CDR1 and CDR2: LGHDT and YNNKEL (reference sequence). As DNA, the CDR3 is TGTGCCAGCAGCCAAGTTGAGCGGAACACCGGGGAGCTGTTTTTT. Its protein product is CASSQVERNTGELFF.

The genes are TRBV12-3 or TRBV12-4 and TRBJ2-2, with TRBD2 matching over 12 bases. V dropped 6 bases and J dropped 4; count of bases not matched to a gene: 6. The CDR3 runs to 16 residues. This chain's CDR3 is CASSRLAGGPTGELFF. The CDR3 region has the DNA TGTGCCAGCAGCCGCCTAGCGGGAGGGCCCACCGGGGAGCTGTTTTTT.

In its sample, this clonotype was seen a few times. The chain recombines TRBV10-3 with TRBJ2-7; no clear D. This CDR3 spans 11 amino acids. With 6 bases removed from V and 4 bases from J, the gap between germline ends came to 7 bases. CDR1 is ENHRY, CDR2 SYGVKD, per germline. The CDR3 is CAISPEYEQYF. CDR3 bases: TGTGCCATCAGCCCGGAGTACGAGCAGTACTTC.

J is TRBJ1-5 and V is TRBV20-1, with 9 bases matching TRBD1. V was clipped by 3 bases and J by 2 bases; unmatched bases: 8. Looked up from germline, CDR1 is DFQATT and CDR2 is SNEGSKA (reference sequence). The CDR3 is 16 amino acids. The DNA for the CDR3 is TGCAGTGCTAGTGGCCCGACAGGGGGTGGCAATCAGCCCCAGCATTTT. Translated, it gives CSASGPTGGGNQPQHF.

The chain carries TRBV10-3 and TRBJ1-5, with TRBD1 identical over 8 bases. V lost 6 bases and J lost 11; bases outside the gene matches: 12. Germline V gene lookup returns CDR1 ENHRY and CDR2 SYGVKD. There are 14 residues in the CDR3. CDR3 in DNA: TGTGCCATCAGCCAGACGGACAGGGACGCTGCCCAGCATTTT. Its protein product is CAISQTDRDAAQHF.

A few counts support this clonotype. The V and J genes are TRBV7-2 and TRBJ1-5, with 10 bases lining up with TRBD1. CDR3 length: 16 amino acids. CDR1 SGHTA and CDR2 FQGNSA come from the germline V gene. V shed 5 bases, J shed 2 bases, and the junction held 6 bases outside the gene matches. This CDR3 reads CASSTTGGAGNQPQHF. The CDR3 nucleotides read TGTGCCAGCAGCACGACAGGGGGCGCGGGCAATCAGCCCCAGCATTTT.

CDR3 DNA sequence: TGCAGTGCTCCTTGGGACAGGGGGTATTCACCCCTCCACTTT. It encodes CSAPWDRGYSPLHF. The chain uses TRBV20-1 and TRBJ1-6; TRBD1 matches at 11 bases. Germline trimming cut 5 bases from V and 8 bases from J; bases unmatched to any gene: 5. Germline V gene lookup returns CDR1 DFQATT and CDR2 SNEGSKA (reference sequence). The length of the CDR3 is 14 residues.

The chain carries TRBV28 and TRBJ2-5; possibly TRBD1 for D (5 bases). The germline V gene has CDR1 MDHEN and CDR2 SYDVKM. The CDR3 consists of 14 residues. Trimming pared 5 bases from V and 5 bases from J, leaving 15 bases between. The CDR3 DNA reads as TGTGCCAGCAGTCGCCAGGGTCTGCTGGAGACCCAGTACTTC. It is translated as CASSRQGLLETQYF.

Ten or more counts support this clonotype. The chain uses TRBV4-1 and TRBJ2-2; D is uncertain. Germline V gene lookup returns CDR1 MGHRA and CDR2 YSYEKL. The CDR3 contains 16 residues. V shed 1 base and J shed 1 base, with 10 bases lying between them. CDR3 residues: CASSQVVSKNTGELFF. CDR3 coding DNA: TGCGCCAGCAGCCAAGTCGTTAGCAAGAACACCGGGGAGCTGTTTTTT.

The gene calls are TRBV10-3 and TRBJ2-2; 8 nucleotides align to TRBD2. The V segment lost 6 bases and the J segment 1 base; nucleotides outside the gene matches: 1. From germline, CDR1 is ENHRY and CDR2 SYGVKD. The CDR3 contains 14 residues. Here the CDR3 DNA reads TGTGCCATCAGGGGACTAGGGAACACCGGGGAGCTGTTTTTT. It codes for CAIRGLGNTGELFF.

This clonotype was seen only a few times. The chain couples TRBV5-1 to TRBJ2-1; a weak D match, TRBD2 (5 bases). Germline lookup yields CDR1 SGHRS and CDR2 YFSETQ. V lost 0 bases, J lost 10 bases, and 14 bases lay in between. The CDR3 runs to 14 residues. The CDR3 protein is CASSLADYDLEQFF. The DNA of the CDR3 is TGCGCCAGCAGCTTGGCCGACTATGACCTGGAGCAGTTCTTC.

The V and J genes are TRBV21-1 and TRBJ1-1. TRBV21-1 is assigned pseudogene status. The CDR3 length is 14 residues. The DNA of the CDR3 is TGTGCCAGCACTCCGGAGAGGACGAACACTGAAGCTTTCTTT. It specifies CASTPERTNTEAFF.

This CDR3 is CASSPMGDTEAFF. CDR3 DNA: TGTGCCAGCTCACCCATGGGGGACACTGAAGCTTTCTTT. V usage is TRBV18 and J usage is TRBJ1-1, with D perhaps matching TRBD1 (5 bases). Germline V lookup: CDR1 KGHSH, CDR2 LQKENI. This CDR3 is 13 amino acids long. V was clipped by 3 bases and J by 3 bases, with 8 bases between them.

This clonotype occurred a few times. The rearrangement uses TRBV9 and TRBJ1-5, with a possible D match to TRBD1 (6 bases). CDR3 length equals 14 residues. The germline gives CDR1 SGDLS, CDR2 YYNGEE. The V end lost 5 bases, the J end lost 3 bases, and 12 bases lay between the germline ends. The CDR3 is CASSGGQTNQPQHF. The CDR3 DNA reads as TGTGCCAGCAGTGGAGGACAGACCAATCAGCCCCAGCATTTT.

The chain employs TRBV27 and TRBJ2-1; 7 bases are a match to TRBD1. J gave up 7 bases and V 5 bases, and 8 bases lay outside the gene matches. The CDR3 loop spans 14 amino acids. The germline CDR1 and CDR2 sequences are MNHEY and SMNVEV (reference sequence). The CDR3 is CASSTTDRLNEQFF. The CDR3 DNA reads as TGTGCCAGCAGTACGACGGACAGGCTAAATGAGCAGTTCTTC.

V gene TRBV12-3 or TRBV12-4 combines with J gene TRBJ2-7; 7 bases align to TRBD2. The V gene end was trimmed by 3 bases and the J gene end by 7 bases; junction bases not matched to a gene: 9. The CDR3 loop spans 14 amino acids. The DNA of the CDR3 is TGTGCCAGCAGTTTGATTGGCGGGAGTAGTGAGCAGTACTTC. As protein: CASSLIGGSSEQYF.